This T cell receptor beta chain was observed in a study of T cell responses to AZD1222 COVID-19 vaccine. The table came from immunoSEQ multiplex PCR; TCRdb's copy has only in-frame clones and leaves some out. The sample holds more than 150,000 clones; more than 75% are singletons and the top ten take roughly 9.1%. The CDR3 is made up of 15 amino acids. V was cut by 6 bases and J by 3 bases, with 17 bases left in between. Germline loops: CDR1 MDHEN, CDR2 SYDVKM. This rearrangement joins TRBV28 to TRBJ1-2, with D perhaps TRBD1 (5 bases). The input for sequencing was peripheral blood, taken 28 days after the second AZD1222 dose. This TCR was sampled from an adult who received the AZD1222 COVID-19 vaccine. CDR3 coding DNA: TGTGCCAGCAGACCTTCGGGACCGCTGGACTATGGCTACACCTTC. Amino acid sequence: CASRPSGPLDYGYTF.